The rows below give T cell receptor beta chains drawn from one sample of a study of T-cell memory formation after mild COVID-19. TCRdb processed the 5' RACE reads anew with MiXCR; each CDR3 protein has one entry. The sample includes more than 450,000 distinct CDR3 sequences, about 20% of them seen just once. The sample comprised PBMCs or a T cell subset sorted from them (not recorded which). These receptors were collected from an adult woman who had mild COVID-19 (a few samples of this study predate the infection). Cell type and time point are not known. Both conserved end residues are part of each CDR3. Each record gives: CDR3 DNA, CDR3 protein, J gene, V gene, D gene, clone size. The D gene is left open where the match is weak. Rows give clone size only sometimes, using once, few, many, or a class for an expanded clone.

TGTGCCAGCCGGGGGGGGAGCTCCTACGAGCAGTACTTC	CASRGGSSYEQYF	TRBJ2-7	TRBV6-1	TRBD2	few
TGTGCCAGCAGCTTAGTACCTTACGAGCAGTACTTC	CASSLVPYEQYF	TRBJ2-7	TRBV7-2	-	many
TGTGCCAGCAGCTTGACTAGCGGTTACGAGCAGTACTTC	CASSLTSGYEQYF	TRBJ2-7	TRBV7-9	TRBD2	many
TGTGCCTGGGGGGAGACAGGGGTTACCTACAATGAGCAGTTCTTC	CAWGETGVTYNEQFF	TRBJ2-1	TRBV30	TRBD1	-
TGTGCCACCAGCAGAGATAAGGGGCCCAATCAGCCCCAGCATTTT	CATSRDKGPNQPQHF	TRBJ1-5	TRBV15	-	-
TGTGCCAGCAGCCAATTAAACCAGGGACCCTACGAGCAGTACTTC	CASSQLNQGPYEQYF	TRBJ2-7	TRBV14	-	-
TGCAGCGTTCAGCAAGCACCGGACAGTGTAAGAGAGACCCAGTACTTC	CSVQQAPDSVRETQYF	TRBJ2-5	TRBV29-1	-	few
TGTGCCACCGCAGAGGACAGGGGGCTGGTGGAGACCCAGTACTTC	CATAEDRGLVETQYF	TRBJ2-5	TRBV24-1	TRBD1	-
TGCAGCGTGACGGCCGCTAGCACAGATACGCAGTATTTT	CSVTAASTDTQYF	TRBJ2-3	TRBV29-1	-	-
TGCAGTGCAAGGAGCGGGGGGGCCTCCTACGAGCAGTACTTC	CSARSGGASYEQYF	TRBJ2-7	TRBV20-1	TRBD2	-
TGTGCCAGCAGCTCTCGAAGCGGTGGCACCGGGGAGCTGTTTTTT	CASSSRSGGTGELFF	TRBJ2-2	TRBV7-9	-	-
TGTGCCAGCAGATCGGACCTACCCGGGGAGCAGTACTTC	CASRSDLPGEQYF	TRBJ2-7	TRBV21-1	-	-
TGTGCCAGCAGTTACTCCGATGGACAGGGGTTCAAGGCACCCCTCCACTTT	CASSYSDGQGFKAPLHF	TRBJ1-6	TRBV6-6	TRBD1	-
TGTGCCAGCAGCCAAGATTGGTTCGTCGGGGGAAACTACAATGAGCAGTTCTTC	CASSQDWFVGGNYNEQFF	TRBJ2-1	TRBV3-1	-	-
TGCAGTGCTAGGCACGGAACTAGCACAGATACGCAGTATTTT	CSARHGTSTDTQYF	TRBJ2-3	TRBV20-1	-	few
TGTGCCAGCAGCCTCTTAATCCTCACCGGGGAGCTGTTTTTT	CASSLLILTGELFF	TRBJ2-2	TRBV5-6	-	few
TGCAGCGTTGACGGCGCATCGGGCACTGAAGCTTTCTTT	CSVDGASGTEAFF	TRBJ1-1	TRBV29-1	-	few
TGTGCCAGCAGCACGGAGCGGGAGGCCCTACTCCCGCAGTCCTTC	CASSTEREALLPQSF	TRBJ2-5	TRBV7-9	TRBD2	few
TGTGCCAGCAGCCCGCTAATGGGTGAGGGCACTGAAGCTTTCTTT	CASSPLMGEGTEAFF	TRBJ1-1	TRBV6-2/TRBV6-3	-	-
TGCGCCAGCAGCCAAGACGACAGGGTGGGGTACGAGCAGTACTTC	CASSQDDRVGYEQYF	TRBJ2-7	TRBV4-1	TRBD1	-
TGTGCCAGCAGCCCACTGGGGGGGCTGAGAGGGGAGACCCAGTACTTC	CASSPLGGLRGETQYF	TRBJ2-5	TRBV11-3	-	many
TGTGCCAGCAGCTTGCCGGGGGGCTACGGAAATACGCAGTATTTT	CASSLPGGYGNTQYF	TRBJ2-3	TRBV5-6	-	few
TGCGCCACCACTAGCGGGAGGGCCGATGAGCAGTTCTTC	CATTSGRADEQFF	TRBJ2-1	TRBV5-1	TRBD2	few
TGTGCCAGCACTTTTTCCCAGGGGGAGGCCTACAATGAGCAGTTCTTC	CASTFSQGEAYNEQFF	TRBJ2-1	TRBV12-3/TRBV12-4	-	-
TGCAGTGCTAGATCTACCGCCTTACTAGCGGGAGTTCGGGAGACCCAGTACTTC	CSARSTALLAGVRETQYF	TRBJ2-5	TRBV20-1	TRBD2	many
TGTGCCAGCAGCTTAGCGCGTCTAGCGGGAGAGTACAATGAGCAGTTCTTC	CASSLARLAGEYNEQFF	TRBJ2-1	TRBV7-8	TRBD2	few
TGTGCCAGCAGTTTTCAAGTCTCGAGCTCCTACGAGCAGTACTTC	CASSFQVSSSYEQYF	TRBJ2-7	TRBV12-3/TRBV12-4	-	few
TGTGCCAGCAGCTCCTACACCCAAAAGACAGATACGCAGTATTTT	CASSSYTQKTDTQYF	TRBJ2-3	TRBV7-9	-	-
TGTGCCACCAGCATGCCTAGCGGGAGAGTTGACGATGAGCAGTTCTTC	CATSMPSGRVDDEQFF	TRBJ2-1	TRBV15	TRBD2	few
TGCAGCGTTTTAGTGCTCGGTGAAGCTTTCTTT	CSVLVLGEAFF	TRBJ1-1	TRBV29-1	-	-
TGTGCCAGCAGTTACGACGGGACTCCATCTGGGGAGCAGTACTTC	CASSYDGTPSGEQYF	TRBJ2-7	TRBV6-2/TRBV6-3	-	-
TGCGCCAGCAGCCTAGATCCGACAGAAAACTATGGCTACACCTTC	CASSLDPTENYGYTF	TRBJ1-2	TRBV4-1	-	few
TGTGCCAGCAGCTTAGTGAGCGGGCCAGACTACAATGAGCAGTTCTTC	CASSLVSGPDYNEQFF	TRBJ2-1	TRBV7-9	-	many
TGTGCCAGCAGTTTCCAGGGACTCAGCACAGATACGCAGTATTTT	CASSFQGLSTDTQYF	TRBJ2-3	TRBV2	-	few
TGTGCCTGGAGTAAGGGGGGCCACTCCTACGAGCAGTACTTC	CAWSKGGHSYEQYF	TRBJ2-7	TRBV30	-	-
TGTGCCAGTAGCATGACTAGCGGGAGTATCGGCGAGCAGTACTTC	CASSMTSGSIGEQYF	TRBJ2-7	TRBV19	TRBD2	-
TGTGCCAGCAGCTTAGTCGGACATCCCGCGAACACCGGGGAGCTGTTTTTT	CASSLVGHPANTGELFF	TRBJ2-2	TRBV11-2	-	-
TGTGCCAGCAGCCCACTAGCGGGAGCCGGAGATACGCAGTATTTT	CASSPLAGAGDTQYF	TRBJ2-3	TRBV12-3/TRBV12-4	TRBD2	many
TGTGCCAGCAGCCAAGTGACGGCCTATGGCTACACCTTC	CASSQVTAYGYTF	TRBJ1-2	TRBV3-1	-	-
TGCGCCAGCAGCTTAGATGGCCCCACCGGGGAGCTGTTTTTT	CASSLDGPTGELFF	TRBJ2-2	TRBV5-1	-	-
TGTGCCATCAGTGCCCAACTGGGGGGGAACAATGAGCAGTTCTTC	CAISAQLGGNNEQFF	TRBJ2-1	TRBV10-3	TRBD2	-
TGTGCCAGCAAAGAGAGGGCGGTGCAAGAGACCCAGTACTTC	CASKERAVQETQYF	TRBJ2-5	TRBV5-4	-	few
TGTGCCAGCAGTTTCTCAGGTTATAGCAATCAGCCCCAGCATTTT	CASSFSGYSNQPQHF	TRBJ1-5	TRBV12-3/TRBV12-4	-	-
TGTGCCAGCAGCCAGGCTACAGGGGTGAGGTGGGAAGCTTTCTTT	CASSQATGVRWEAFF	TRBJ1-1	TRBV3-1	TRBD1	-
TGTGCCAGCAGCCCCCAACCAGGGCTAGTTAAAAACATTCAGTACTTC	CASSPQPGLVKNIQYF	TRBJ2-4	TRBV7-2	-	-